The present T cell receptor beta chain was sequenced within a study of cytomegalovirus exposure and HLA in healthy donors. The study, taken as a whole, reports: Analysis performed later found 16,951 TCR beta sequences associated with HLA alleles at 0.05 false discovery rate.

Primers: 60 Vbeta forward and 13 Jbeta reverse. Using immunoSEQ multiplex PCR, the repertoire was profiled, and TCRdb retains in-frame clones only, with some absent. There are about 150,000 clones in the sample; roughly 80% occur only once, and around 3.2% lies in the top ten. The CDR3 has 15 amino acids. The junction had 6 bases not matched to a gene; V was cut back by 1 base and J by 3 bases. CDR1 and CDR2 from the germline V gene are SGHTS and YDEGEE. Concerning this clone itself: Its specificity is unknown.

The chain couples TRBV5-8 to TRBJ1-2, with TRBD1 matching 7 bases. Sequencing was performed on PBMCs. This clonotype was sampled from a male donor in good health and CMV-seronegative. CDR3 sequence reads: CASSLRGQTYYGYTF. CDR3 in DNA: TGTGCCAGCAGCTTGAGGGGACAGACCTACTATGGCTACACCTTC.